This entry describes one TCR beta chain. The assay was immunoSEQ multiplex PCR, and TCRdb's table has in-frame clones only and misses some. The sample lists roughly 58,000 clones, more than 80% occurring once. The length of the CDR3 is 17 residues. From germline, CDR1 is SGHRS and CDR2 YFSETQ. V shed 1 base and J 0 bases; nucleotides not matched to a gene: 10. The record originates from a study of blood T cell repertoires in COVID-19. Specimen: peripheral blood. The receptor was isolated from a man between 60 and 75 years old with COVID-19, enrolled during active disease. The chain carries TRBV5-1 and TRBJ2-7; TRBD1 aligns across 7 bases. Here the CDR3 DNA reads TGCGCCAGCAGCTTGCTCCCTCCGGGACAGAGCTCCTACGAGCAGTACTTC. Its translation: CASSLLPPGQSSYEQYF. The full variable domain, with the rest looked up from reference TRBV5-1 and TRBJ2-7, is KAGVTQTPRYLIKTRGQQVTLSCSPISGHRSVSWYQQTPGQGLQFLFEYFSETQRNKGNFPGRFSGRQFSNSRSEMNVSTLELGDSALYLCASSLLPPGQSSYEQYFGPGTRLTVT.